Shown below are 31 T cell receptor beta chains from a single sample sequenced in a study of Ad26.COV2.S vaccination and SARS-CoV-2 variants. The protocol was immunoSEQ multiplex PCR, while the TCRdb copy is restricted to in-frame clones and leaves out a portion. The sample carries roughly 380,000 clones, 92% recorded once. Sequencing was performed on peripheral blood, taken after recovery from COVID-19. The source is a human donor who had recovered from COVID-19.

This sequence joins TRBV3-1 (or the pseudogene TRBV3-2) and TRBJ2-3; 11 positions match TRBD1. This CDR3 spans 15 amino acids. V trimming: 1 base; J trimming: 5 bases; junction bases outside the gene matches: 2. From germline, CDR1 is LGHDT and CDR2 YNNKEL (reference sequence). CDR3 region: CASSQGTGGIDTQYF. The CDR3 coding sequence is TGTGCCAGCAGCCAAGGGACAGGGGGCATAGATACGCAGTATTTT.

The chain is built from TRBV6-2 or TRBV6-3 and TRBJ1-1; perhaps TRBD1 as D (5 bases). This CDR3 has 12 amino acids. Trimming left V 2 bases short and J 8 bases short, with 9 bases between. Germline V CDR1 and CDR2: MNHEY, SVGEGT. CDR3 amino acids: CASSYQGREAFF. CDR3 nucleotide sequence: TGTGCCAGCAGTTACCAGGGCAGGGAAGCTTTCTTT.

The rearrangement links TRBV4-1 to TRBJ1-5; 11 bases map to TRBD1. The germline V gene has CDR1 MGHRA and CDR2 YSYEKL. The trim removed 3 bases at V and 7 bases at J, leaving 2 bases unmatched. The CDR3 sequence is 14 residues long. The CDR3 nucleotides are TGCGCCAGCAGCCACGGGACAGGGGGACAGCCCCAGCATTTT. It encodes CASSHGTGGQPQHF.

This chain uses TRBV13 with TRBJ2-5; no clear D. This CDR3 contains 14 residues. V was clipped by 4 bases and J by 5 bases, with 14 bases between them. The germline V gene has CDR1 PRHDT and CDR2 FYEKMQ (reference sequence). The CDR3 spells CASSYPRPGETQYF. The DNA for the CDR3 is TGTGCCAGCAGCTACCCTCGACCTGGGGAGACCCAGTACTTC. Looking up the rest from reference TRBV13 and TRBJ2-5 gives the full variable domain: AAGVIQSPRHLIKEKRETATLKCYPIPRHDTVYWYQQGPGQDPQFLISFYEKMQSDKGSIPDRFSAQQFSDYHSELNMSSLELGDSALYFCASSYPRPGETQYFGPGTRLLVL.

The V and J genes are TRBV5-1 and TRBJ1-2; 11 nucleotides line up with TRBD1. The CDR3 contains 15 residues. Per the germline V gene, CDR1 is SGHRS and CDR2 is YFSETQ. The V segment lost 6 bases and the J segment 1 base; nucleotides outside the gene matches: 5. CDR3 sequence: CASTPGTGGNYGYTF. The CDR3 DNA is TGCGCCAGCACGCCAGGGACAGGGGGTAACTATGGCTACACCTTC.

This chain links TRBV9 with TRBJ1-5; 10 positions agree with TRBD1. Losses at the gene ends were 4 bases for V and 2 bases for J; bases not matched to a gene: 12. Germline loops: CDR1 SGDLS, CDR2 YYNGEE. CDR3 length: 18 amino acids. In DNA, the CDR3 is TGTGCCAGCAGCTTACGCCCGGACAGGGGGAGGTGCAATCAGCCCCAGCATTTT. Translated, it gives CASSLRPDRGRCNQPQHF.

The V gene is TRBV18, the J gene TRBJ1-2; D gene unclear. Trimming stripped 4 bases from V and 1 base from J, with 7 bases between. Germline-derived CDR1 and CDR2 are KGHSH and LQKENI. This CDR3 has 13 amino acids. This CDR3 reads CASSQVNNYGYTF. In DNA, the CDR3 is TGTGCCAGCTCACAGGTCAATAACTATGGCTACACCTTC. Looking up the rest from reference TRBV18 and TRBJ1-2 gives the full variable domain: NAGVMQNPRHLVRRRGQEARLRCSPMKGHSHVYWYRQLPEEGLKFMVYLQKENIIDESGMPKERFSAEFPKEGPSILRIQQVVRGDSAAYFCASSQVNNYGYTFGSGTRLTVV.

This clone was observed a handful of times. The chain carries TRBV5-6 and TRBJ2-7; the match to TRBD2 covers 12 bases. CDR3 length equals 15 residues. V shed 0 bases, J shed 2 bases, and the junction held 0 bases outside the gene matches. The germline gives CDR1 SGHDT, CDR2 YYEEEE. The CDR3 DNA follows: TGTGCCAGCAGCTTGGGACTAGCGGGGGCCTACGAGCAGTACTTC. It is translated as CASSLGLAGAYEQYF.

Concerning this clone itself: This specimen includes other DNA sequences encoding the same CDR3. The chain couples TRBV27 to TRBJ2-7, with 8 bases matching TRBD1. V lost 3 bases, J lost 0 bases, and 4 bases stayed unmatched. CDR1 and CDR2 from the germline V gene are MNHEY and SMNVEV (reference sequence). The CDR3 has 15 amino acids. The CDR3 spells CASSFGQGSSYEQYF. Written as DNA, the CDR3 is TGTGCCAGCAGTTTTGGACAGGGAAGCTCCTACGAGCAGTACTTC.

This clone was detected only once. The chain is built from TRBV18 and TRBJ1-2, with D possibly matching TRBD1 (5 bases). Trimming took off 2 bases at V and 4 bases at J, with 11 bases between the two ends. This CDR3 contains 14 residues. Germline V CDR1 and CDR2: KGHSH, LQKENI. The CDR3 sequence is CASSPGTGGYGYTF. As DNA, the CDR3 is TGTGCCAGCTCACCAGGGACCGGCGGCTATGGCTACACCTTC.

The chain recombines TRBV27 with TRBJ2-7; 8 bases agree with TRBD1. The CDR3 covers 16 residues. Per germline, CDR1 MNHEY and CDR2 SMNVEV (reference sequence). With V trimmed by 7 bases and J by 2 bases, 13 bases remained unmatched. The CDR3 region is CASNPAGPGQAYEQYF. The CDR3 nucleotides read TGTGCCAGCAATCCCGCGGGACCGGGACAGGCCTACGAGCAGTACTTC.

The chain uses TRBV6-1 and TRBJ1-1, with D maybe TRBD1 (6 bases). There are 20 residues in the CDR3. Trimming shortened V by 1 base and J by 5 bases, and 29 bases separated the two germline ends. The germline V gene has CDR1 MNHNS and CDR2 SASEGT. The CDR3 region has the DNA TGTGCCAGCAGTGAAGAAGGGCTTGGAGGATCGTTTCAAGGGGGGACTGAAGCTTTCTTT. It specifies CASSEEGLGGSFQGGTEAFF.

With respect to this clone: The identical CDR3 is also encoded by other nucleotide sequences in the sample. The chain joins TRBV4-1 to TRBJ1-2; D is possibly TRBD1 (6 bases). The CDR3 extends over 14 amino acids. CDR1 MGHRA and CDR2 YSYEKL come from the germline V gene. Trimming took 0 bases from V and 1 from J, leaving 6 bases between them. Here the CDR3 reads CASSQETGNYGYTF. The CDR3 region has the DNA TGCGCCAGCAGCCAAGAGACAGGTAACTATGGCTACACCTTC.

This sequence joins TRBV7-2 and TRBJ2-7; perhaps D is TRBD1 or TRBD2 (5 bases each). This CDR3 has 14 residues. Germline loops: CDR1 SGHTA, CDR2 FQGNSA. Trimming took off 2 bases at V and 7 bases at J, with 15 bases between the two ends. The CDR3 region has the DNA TGTGCCAGCAGCTTAATGGGACCCTCAAGGGAGCAGTACTTC. Amino acids: CASSLMGPSREQYF.

On this clone itself: No DNA is shown, since the ends of the CDR3 on it are uncertain; the CDR3 is the one TCRdb lists. V is TRBV21-1 and J is TRBJ1-3. TRBV21-1 constitutes a pseudogene. The CDR3 sequence runs 13 residues, both termini included. The CDR3: CASLVGSGNTIYF.

The chain recombines TRBV4-1 with TRBJ2-7, with 9 positions matching TRBD1. Trimming took 0 bases from V and 1 from J; bases not matched to a gene: 4. The V gene's germline CDR1 is MGHRA and CDR2 YSYEKL. This CDR3 has 16 amino acids. The CDR3 here is CASSQDKGQGSYEQYF. The CDR3, as DNA: TGCGCCAGCAGCCAAGATAAGGGACAGGGATCCTACGAGCAGTACTTC.

The chain has TRBV3-1 (or the pseudogene TRBV3-2) and TRBJ2-5; D may match TRBD1 or TRBD2 (5 bases each). The V end was cut by 6 bases, the J end by 5 bases, with 16 bases between. The CDR3 covers 14 residues. CDR1 LGHDT and CDR2 YNNKEL come from the germline V gene (reference sequence). CDR3 sequence: CASSTPRGRETQYF. Written as DNA, the CDR3 is TGTGCCAGCAGTACCCCGAGGGGCCGGGAGACCCAGTACTTC.

V gene TRBV7-2 combines with J gene TRBJ1-1; no reliable D call. Germline CDR1 is SGHTA and CDR2 is FQGNSA. The CDR3 spans 13 residues. V was shortened by 2 bases and J by 0 bases, with 4 bases between the two germline ends. DNA for the CDR3: TGTGCCAGCAGCTTACAGATGAACACTGAAGCTTTCTTT. Its translation: CASSLQMNTEAFF.

The J gene is TRBJ2-5, the V gene TRBV14, with TRBD2 matching over 12 bases. Per the germline V gene, CDR1 is SGHDN and CDR2 is FVKESK. This CDR3 region has 16 residues. V lost 4 bases, J lost 5 bases, and 8 bases stayed unmatched. This CDR3 is CASSRWTSGAGETQYF. DNA of the CDR3: TGTGCCAGCAGCCGGTGGACTAGCGGGGCGGGGGAGACCCAGTACTTC.

This clone occurred once. The chain combines TRBV7-8 with TRBJ1-3; 10 nucleotides agree with TRBD1. The CDR3 is made up of 18 amino acids. Germline trimming cut 4 bases from V and 4 bases from J; bases unmatched to any gene: 13. Germline CDR1 and CDR2: SGHVS and FQNEAQ. This CDR3 reads CASSSAYDRGLQGNTIYF. CDR3 DNA sequence: TGTGCCAGCAGCTCGGCCTATGACAGGGGGCTCCAGGGAAACACCATATATTTT.

The chain carries TRBV4-1 and TRBJ1-2, with D tentatively TRBD1 (6 bases). The CDR3 consists of 15 residues. V lost 0 bases and J 6 bases, leaving 14 bases between the germline ends. CDR1 MGHRA and CDR2 YSYEKL come from the germline V gene. Written as DNA, the CDR3 is TGCGCCAGCAGCCAAGATCCGGGGGGCTTGAATGGCTACACCTTC. As protein: CASSQDPGGLNGYTF.

The CDR3 bases are TGCGCCAGCAGCGAACAGGGGGCCGCCAGGAGCGAGCAGTACTTC. As protein: CASSEQGAARSEQYF. This rearrangement joins TRBV10-1 to TRBJ2-7, with 9 bases that match TRBD1. The CDR3 spans 15 residues. The junction had 12 bases not matched to a gene; V was cut back by 6 bases and J by 6 bases. Per germline, CDR1 WNHNN and CDR2 SYGVQD (reference sequence).

The V gene is TRBV4-1, the J gene TRBJ2-7; D gene ambiguous. The V and J ends lost 3 bases and 3 bases respectively, with 9 bases between them. CDR1 is MGHRA and CDR2 is YSYEKL in the germline V gene. This CDR3 is built from 13 residues. DNA of the CDR3: TGCGCCAGCAGCCACGGGCAAATCTACGAGCAGTACTTC. Protein: CASSHGQIYEQYF.

The CDR3 loop reads CASSSSGLGVKNIQYF. For the CDR3, the DNA is TGTGCCAGCAGTTCTTCAGGGTTGGGGGTCAAAAACATTCAGTACTTC. J is TRBJ2-4 and V is TRBV6-5, with D perhaps assigned TRBD1 or TRBD2 (5 bases each). In germline, CDR1 is MNHEY, CDR2 SVGAGI. V lost 4 bases and J lost 3, with 16 bases in between. The CDR3 is 16 amino acids.

The chain joins TRBV7-9 to TRBJ1-2; the match to TRBD1 covers 7 bases. The germline CDR1 and CDR2 sequences are SEHNR and FQNEAQ (reference sequence). This CDR3 is built from 14 residues. Unmatched junction bases numbered 6, after V lost 5 bases and J lost 3 bases. The CDR3 loop is CASSPRGADYGYTF. In nucleotides, the CDR3 is TGTGCCAGCAGCCCCAGGGGGGCGGACTATGGCTACACCTTC. The full variable domain, with the rest looked up from reference TRBV7-9 and TRBJ1-2, is DTGVSQNPRHKITKRGQNVTFRCDPISEHNRLYWYRQTLGQGPEFLTYFQNEAQLEKSRLLSDRFSAERPKGSFSTLEIQRTEQGDSAMYLCASSPRGADYGYTFGSGTRLTVV.

The rearrangement joins TRBV23-1 to TRBJ2-4; D call uncertain. TRBV23-1 is identified as an open reading frame with a role that is uncertain. Between the trimmed V and J ends, which lost 7 bases and 0 bases, there was a span of 10 bases. The CDR3 runs to 14 residues. The CDR3 coding sequence is TGCGCCAGCACCCAATGGCTAGCCAAAAACATTCAGTACTTC. Residues: CASTQWLAKNIQYF.

This chain uses TRBV5-1 with TRBJ2-1, with D unclear. Germline-derived CDR1 and CDR2 are SGHRS and YFSETQ. Deletions cut 4 bases from V and 5 bases from J, with 13 bases between. The length of the CDR3 is 14 residues. CDR3 in DNA: TGCGCCAGCAGCAGGGCCTCTACCCACAATGAGCAGTTCTTC. The encoded protein is CASSRASTHNEQFF.

This chain uses TRBV6-2 or TRBV6-3 with TRBJ2-1; 10 bases are a match to TRBD2. Germline CDR1 and CDR2: MNHEY and SVGEGT. The J segment lost 1 base and the V segment lost 2 bases, leaving 2 bases of the junction unmatched. The CDR3 sequence is 16 residues long. As DNA, the CDR3 is TGTGCCAGCAGTTACGGACTAGCGGTTTCCTACAATGAGCAGTTCTTC. Its translation: CASSYGLAVSYNEQFF.

For the CDR3, the DNA is TGCGCCAGCAGCTTCTATAGAGGACGGGGGGGCTCCGAGCAGTACTTC. The encoded protein is CASSFYRGRGGSEQYF. The gene calls are TRBV5-1 and TRBJ2-7; 8 bases are a match to TRBD2. The V segment lost 2 bases and the J segment 6 bases; nucleotides outside the gene matches: 13. This CDR3 has 16 amino acids. Germline loops: CDR1 SGHRS, CDR2 YFSETQ. Drawing the rest from reference TRBV5-1 and TRBJ2-7, the complete variable domain is KAGVTQTPRYLIKTRGQQVTLSCSPISGHRSVSWYQQTPGQGLQFLFEYFSETQRNKGNFPGRFSGRQFSNSRSEMNVSTLELGDSALYLCASSFYRGRGGSEQYFGPGTRLTVT.

The CDR3 DNA is TGTGCCAGCAGTTTAGGGTGGTCCAGGGGAAAAGAGACCCAGTACTTC. This sequence encodes CASSLGWSRGKETQYF. The chain is built from TRBV27 and TRBJ2-5, with TRBD1 as a possible D gene (6 bases). Germline V gene sequence: CDR1 MNHEY, CDR2 SMNVEV (reference sequence). With 2 bases removed from V and 3 bases from J, the gap between germline ends came to 16 bases. This CDR3 spans 16 amino acids.

This sequence joins TRBV18 and TRBJ1-3; D not certain. The CDR3 is made up of 15 amino acids. V was cut by 2 bases and J by 4 bases, with 12 bases left in between. Germline CDR1 KGHSH, CDR2 LQKENI. CDR3 nucleotides: TGTGCCAGCTCACCAGGTGCCGGGTTCGGAAACACCATATATTTT. It codes for CASSPGAGFGNTIYF. The full variable domain, completed using reference TRBV18 and TRBJ1-3, is NAGVMQNPRHLVRRRGQEARLRCSPMKGHSHVYWYRQLPEEGLKFMVYLQKENIIDESGMPKERFSAEFPKEGPSILRIQQVVRGDSAAYFCASSPGAGFGNTIYFGEGSWLTVV.